The 7 T cell receptor beta chains reported below all come from one sample, sequenced in a study of blood T cell repertoires in COVID-19. The assay was immunoSEQ multiplex PCR, and TCRdb's table has in-frame clones only and misses some. The profile shows some 120,000 clones, approximately 88% of them singletons. The sequenced material came from peripheral blood. Source of these receptors: a man aged 45-65 years with acute or convalescent COVID-19.

This rearrangement joins TRBV7-2 to TRBJ2-7; possible D gene TRBD1, 5 bases. Per germline, CDR1 SGHTA and CDR2 FQGNSA. The CDR3 runs to 13 residues. Trimming took off 4 bases at V and 6 bases at J, with 13 bases between the two ends. This CDR3 reads CASSSGQGLEQYF. In nucleotides, the CDR3 is TGTGCCAGCAGCTCCGGGCAGGGCCTCGAGCAGTACTTC. The full variable domain, its missing parts supplied by reference TRBV7-2 and TRBJ2-7, is GAGVSQSPSNKVTEKGKDVELRCDPISGHTALYWYRQSLGQGLEFLIYFQGNSAPDKSGLPSDRFSAERTGGSVSTLTIQRTQQEDSAVYLCASSSGQGLEQYFGPGTRLTVT.

The chain carries TRBV7-6 and TRBJ2-5; D possibly corresponds to TRBD1 (6 bases). V lost 5 bases and J lost 2, with 12 bases in between. Germline CDR1 and CDR2: SGHVS and FNYEAQ. This CDR3 contains 14 residues. CDR3 sequence reads: CASSAIGTQETQYF. The CDR3 region has the DNA TGTGCCAGCAGCGCCATTGGGACACAAGAGACCCAGTACTTC.

V usage is TRBV6-5 and J usage is TRBJ2-3; 8 nucleotides align to TRBD2. The CDR3 loop spans 15 amino acids. Germline CDR1 MNHEY, CDR2 SVGAGI. V was clipped by 4 bases and J by 2 bases; unmatched bases: 5. CDR3 protein: CASSFRTSHTDTQYF. CDR3 bases: TGTGCCAGCAGTTTCCGGACTAGCCACACAGATACGCAGTATTTT.

This CDR3 is CASSQAVGTLEGTEAFF. The CDR3 nucleotides are TGCGCCAGCAGCCAAGCGGTTGGGACACTAGAAGGCACTGAAGCTTTCTTT. The rearrangement joins TRBV4-1 to TRBJ1-1, with D possibly being TRBD1 (6 bases). This CDR3 comprises 17 residues. V was shortened by 1 base and J by 4 bases, with 19 bases between the two germline ends. The V gene's germline CDR1 is MGHRA and CDR2 YSYEKL.

The rearrangement joins TRBV6-6 to TRBJ2-5, with D possibly being TRBD1 (6 bases). V was clipped by 8 bases and J by 4 bases, with 14 bases between them. Germline-derived CDR1 and CDR2 are MNHNY and SVGAGI (reference sequence). The CDR3 covers 13 residues. CDR3 coding DNA: TGTGCCAGCCAGACAGGATCGAGAGAGACCCAGTACTTC. It translates to CASQTGSRETQYF.

This sequence joins TRBV10-1 and TRBJ2-7; possibly TRBD1 for D (6 bases). The germline V gene encodes CDR1 WNHNN and CDR2 SYGVQD (reference sequence). Trimming took 2 bases from V and 1 from J, leaving 12 bases between them. The CDR3 loop spans 15 amino acids. The CDR3 here is CASSEGRGRSYEQYF. CDR3 coding DNA: TGCGCCAGCAGTGAGGGCAGGGGCCGATCCTACGAGCAGTACTTC.

J is TRBJ2-7 and V is TRBV11-2, with D perhaps matching TRBD1 (6 bases). The germline V gene encodes CDR1 SGHAT and CDR2 FQNNGV. V shed 1 base and J shed 6 bases, with 13 bases lying between them. CDR3 length: 14 residues. In DNA, the CDR3 is TGTGCCAGCAGCTTAGCCTACAGGGTAGGCGAGCAGTACTTC. This codes for CASSLAYRVGEQYF.